The source of this T cell receptor (beta chain) is a study of CD8+ T cells in alopecia areata. Worth noting for this clone: Its antigen is undetermined.

V lost 1 base to trimming and J lost 0 bases; unmatched junction nucleotides: 15. In germline, CDR1 is GTSNPN, CDR2 SVGIG (reference sequence). CDR3 size: 19 residues. PBMCs served as the source from which CD4+ and CD8+ T cells were sorted. cDNA reverse transcribed from extracted RNA served as the sequencing template. Assay used: immunoSEQ multiplex PCR; TCRdb lists only in-frame clones, some missing. The table includes 90,000 to 100,000 clones, more than 35% detected once. Notes on the study in general: Tissue-resident alphabeta T cells belonging to normal skin likewise get sequenced within scalp specimens.

The chain employs TRBV30 and TRBJ1-3, with TRBD1 matching over 7 bases. Material: CD4+ T cells sorted from blood. The clonotype originates from a human donor with alopecia areata. The CDR3 is CAWSDWGQRYLVSGNTIYF. DNA for the CDR3: TGTGCCTGGAGTGATTGGGGACAGCGATACTTGGTCTCTGGAAACACCATATATTTT.